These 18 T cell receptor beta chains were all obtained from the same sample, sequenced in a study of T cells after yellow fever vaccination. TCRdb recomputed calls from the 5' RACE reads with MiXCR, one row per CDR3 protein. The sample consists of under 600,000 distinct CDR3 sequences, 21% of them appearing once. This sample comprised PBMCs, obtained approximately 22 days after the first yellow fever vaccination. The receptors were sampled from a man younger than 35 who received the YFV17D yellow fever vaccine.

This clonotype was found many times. In DNA, the CDR3 is TGTGCCAGCAGCTTAGGCCAGTCACGGGAGCAGTTCTTC. Amino acids: CASSLGQSREQFF. The chain uses TRBV7-2 and TRBJ2-1; D unclear. The V gene's germline CDR1 is SGHTA and CDR2 FQGNSA. The V gene lost 1 base and the J gene lost 10 bases, with 11 bases spanning the gap. The CDR3 runs to 13 residues.

CDR3 in DNA: TGTGCCAGCAGTTTCAGTGGGGGAGGGAACATTCAGTACTTC. Translation gives CASSFSGGGNIQYF. The J gene is TRBJ2-4, the V gene TRBV12-3 or TRBV12-4, with TRBD2 matching 7 bases. This CDR3 spans 14 amino acids. Losses at the gene ends were 3 bases for V and 7 bases for J; bases not matched to a gene: 6.

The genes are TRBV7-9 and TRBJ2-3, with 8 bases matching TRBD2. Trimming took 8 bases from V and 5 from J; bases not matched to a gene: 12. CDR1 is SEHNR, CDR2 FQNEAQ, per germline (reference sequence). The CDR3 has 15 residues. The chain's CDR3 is CASRPGGGPGDTQYF. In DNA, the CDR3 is TGTGCCAGCCGACCGGGCGGGGGGCCGGGAGATACGCAGTATTTT.

CDR3 protein: CASRGTIPYEQYV. CDR3 nucleotides: TGTGCCAGCAGGGGGACAATCCCCTACGAGCAGTACGTC. The rearrangement links TRBV21-1 to TRBJ2-7; the table's D call of TRBD1 was not tested on the DNA. TRBV21-1 is marked as a pseudogene. CDR3 length: 13 residues.

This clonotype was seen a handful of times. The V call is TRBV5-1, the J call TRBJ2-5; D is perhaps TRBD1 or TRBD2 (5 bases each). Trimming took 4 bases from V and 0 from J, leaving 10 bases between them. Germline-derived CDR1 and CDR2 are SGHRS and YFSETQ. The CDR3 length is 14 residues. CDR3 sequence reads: CASSLRDHQETQYF. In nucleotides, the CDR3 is TGCGCCAGCAGCCTCCGGGACCACCAAGAGACCCAGTACTTC.

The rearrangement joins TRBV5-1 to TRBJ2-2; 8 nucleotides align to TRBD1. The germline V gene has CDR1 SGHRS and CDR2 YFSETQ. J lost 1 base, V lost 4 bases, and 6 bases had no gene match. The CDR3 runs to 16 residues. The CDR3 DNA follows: TGCGCCAGCAGCCTTTGGGACAGGAGGAACACCGGGGAGCTGTTTTTT. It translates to CASSLWDRRNTGELFF.

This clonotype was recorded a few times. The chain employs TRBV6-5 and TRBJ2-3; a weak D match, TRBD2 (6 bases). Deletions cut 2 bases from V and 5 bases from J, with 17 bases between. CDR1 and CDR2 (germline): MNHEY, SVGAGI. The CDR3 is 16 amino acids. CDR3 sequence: CASSYGGRGHGDTQYF. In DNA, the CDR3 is TGTGCCAGCAGTTACGGGGGGAGAGGGCACGGAGATACGCAGTATTTT.

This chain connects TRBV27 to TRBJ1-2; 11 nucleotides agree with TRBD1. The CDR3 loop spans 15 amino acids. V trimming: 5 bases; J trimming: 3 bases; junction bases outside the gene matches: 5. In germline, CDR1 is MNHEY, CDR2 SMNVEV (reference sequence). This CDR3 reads CASSGDRGFHYGYTF. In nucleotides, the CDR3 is TGTGCCAGCAGTGGGGACAGGGGGTTTCACTATGGCTACACCTTC.

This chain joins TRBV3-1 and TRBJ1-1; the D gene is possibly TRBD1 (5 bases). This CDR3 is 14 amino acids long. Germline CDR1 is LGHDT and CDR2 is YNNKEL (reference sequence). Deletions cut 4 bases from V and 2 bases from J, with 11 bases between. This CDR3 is CASSPPDRNTEAFF. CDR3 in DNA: TGTGCCAGCAGCCCCCCTGACAGAAACACTGAAGCTTTCTTT.

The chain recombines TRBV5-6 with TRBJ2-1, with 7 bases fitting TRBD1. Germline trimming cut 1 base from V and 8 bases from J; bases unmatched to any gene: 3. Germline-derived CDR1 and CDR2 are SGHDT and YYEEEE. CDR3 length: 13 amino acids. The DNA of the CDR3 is TGTGCCAGCAGCTTGTACAGGGGACATGAGCAGTTCTTC. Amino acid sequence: CASSLYRGHEQFF.

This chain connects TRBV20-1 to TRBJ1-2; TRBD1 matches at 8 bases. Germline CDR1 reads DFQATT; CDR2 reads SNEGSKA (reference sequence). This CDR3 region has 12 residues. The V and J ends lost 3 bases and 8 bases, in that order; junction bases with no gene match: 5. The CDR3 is CSASPTGVGYTF. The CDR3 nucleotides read TGCAGTGCTAGTCCGACAGGGGTAGGCTACACCTTC.

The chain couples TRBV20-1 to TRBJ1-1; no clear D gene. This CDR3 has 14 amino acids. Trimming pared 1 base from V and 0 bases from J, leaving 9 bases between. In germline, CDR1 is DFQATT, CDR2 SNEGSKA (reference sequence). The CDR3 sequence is CSARVARLNTEAFF. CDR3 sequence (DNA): TGCAGTGCTAGAGTAGCCCGCCTGAACACTGAAGCTTTCTTT.

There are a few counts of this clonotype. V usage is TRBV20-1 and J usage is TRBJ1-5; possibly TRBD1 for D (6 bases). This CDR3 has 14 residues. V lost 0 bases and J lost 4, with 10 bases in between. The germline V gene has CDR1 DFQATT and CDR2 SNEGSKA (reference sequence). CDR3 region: CSARDRGINQPQHF. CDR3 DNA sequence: TGCAGTGCTAGAGACAGGGGTATTAATCAGCCCCAGCATTTT.

The CDR3 coding sequence is TGTGCCAGCAGGACCACAGGAGGCTTCCAAGAGACCCAGTACTTC. Translating it yields CASRTTGGFQETQYF. The genes are TRBV7-2 and TRBJ2-5; D tentatively fits TRBD1 or TRBD2 (5 bases each). The CDR3 runs 15 residues. Germline CDR1 reads SGHTA; CDR2 reads FQGNSA. V was cut by 6 bases and J by 1 base, with 15 bases left in between.

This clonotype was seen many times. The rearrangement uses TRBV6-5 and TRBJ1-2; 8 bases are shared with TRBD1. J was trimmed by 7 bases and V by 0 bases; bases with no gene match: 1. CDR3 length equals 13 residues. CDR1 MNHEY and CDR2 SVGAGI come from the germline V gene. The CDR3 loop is CASSYSDRGGYTF. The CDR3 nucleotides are TGTGCCAGCAGTTACTCCGACAGGGGTGGCTACACCTTC.

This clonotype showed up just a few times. The CDR3 nucleotides are TGCGCCAGCAGCCCAGGGGGGACAGGGGCCTACGAGCAGTACTTC. This translates into CASSPGGTGAYEQYF. The chain is built from TRBV5-1 and TRBJ2-7; 10 nucleotides agree with TRBD1. J gave up 2 bases and V 4 bases, and 6 bases lay outside the gene matches. This CDR3 has 15 amino acids. The germline gives CDR1 SGHRS, CDR2 YFSETQ.

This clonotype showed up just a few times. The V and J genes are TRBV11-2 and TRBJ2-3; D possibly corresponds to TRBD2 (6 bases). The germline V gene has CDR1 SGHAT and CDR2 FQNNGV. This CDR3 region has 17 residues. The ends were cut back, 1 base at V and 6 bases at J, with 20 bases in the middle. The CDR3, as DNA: TGTGCCAGCAGCTTAGTATTACTAGCCGAAACTTCCGATACGCAGTATTTT. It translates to CASSLVLLAETSDTQYF.

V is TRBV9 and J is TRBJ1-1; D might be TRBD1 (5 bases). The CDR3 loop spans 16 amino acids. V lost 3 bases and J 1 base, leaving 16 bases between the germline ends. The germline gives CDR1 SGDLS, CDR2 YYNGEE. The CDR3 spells CASSGSEGRGNTEAFF. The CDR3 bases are TGTGCCAGCAGCGGGTCAGAGGGGCGAGGGAACACTGAAGCTTTCTTT.